This T cell receptor (beta chain) comes out of a study of cytomegalovirus exposure and HLA in healthy donors. 13 Jbeta primers and 60 Vbeta primers were used for the PCR. Sequencing used immunoSEQ multiplex PCR; TCRdb keeps in-frame clones, though not all of them. The sample includes about 160,000 clones, approximately 90% of them seen just once. V lost 7 bases, J lost 2 bases, and 28 bases lay in between. The germline V gene has CDR1 SGHDT and CDR2 YYEEEE. CDR3 length equals 19 residues. There were likely unrecorded immune exposures, though donors were nominally healthy when sampled. The J gene is TRBJ2-1, the V gene TRBV5-6; D is undetermined. This clonotype originated in a young woman in good health and CMV-seronegative. Specimen: PBMCs. This chain's CDR3 is CASSSSTRPLVLTYNEQFF. CDR3 DNA sequence: TGTGCCAGCTCTTCGTCGACAAGGCCTTTAGTGCTCACCTACAATGAGCAGTTCTTC.